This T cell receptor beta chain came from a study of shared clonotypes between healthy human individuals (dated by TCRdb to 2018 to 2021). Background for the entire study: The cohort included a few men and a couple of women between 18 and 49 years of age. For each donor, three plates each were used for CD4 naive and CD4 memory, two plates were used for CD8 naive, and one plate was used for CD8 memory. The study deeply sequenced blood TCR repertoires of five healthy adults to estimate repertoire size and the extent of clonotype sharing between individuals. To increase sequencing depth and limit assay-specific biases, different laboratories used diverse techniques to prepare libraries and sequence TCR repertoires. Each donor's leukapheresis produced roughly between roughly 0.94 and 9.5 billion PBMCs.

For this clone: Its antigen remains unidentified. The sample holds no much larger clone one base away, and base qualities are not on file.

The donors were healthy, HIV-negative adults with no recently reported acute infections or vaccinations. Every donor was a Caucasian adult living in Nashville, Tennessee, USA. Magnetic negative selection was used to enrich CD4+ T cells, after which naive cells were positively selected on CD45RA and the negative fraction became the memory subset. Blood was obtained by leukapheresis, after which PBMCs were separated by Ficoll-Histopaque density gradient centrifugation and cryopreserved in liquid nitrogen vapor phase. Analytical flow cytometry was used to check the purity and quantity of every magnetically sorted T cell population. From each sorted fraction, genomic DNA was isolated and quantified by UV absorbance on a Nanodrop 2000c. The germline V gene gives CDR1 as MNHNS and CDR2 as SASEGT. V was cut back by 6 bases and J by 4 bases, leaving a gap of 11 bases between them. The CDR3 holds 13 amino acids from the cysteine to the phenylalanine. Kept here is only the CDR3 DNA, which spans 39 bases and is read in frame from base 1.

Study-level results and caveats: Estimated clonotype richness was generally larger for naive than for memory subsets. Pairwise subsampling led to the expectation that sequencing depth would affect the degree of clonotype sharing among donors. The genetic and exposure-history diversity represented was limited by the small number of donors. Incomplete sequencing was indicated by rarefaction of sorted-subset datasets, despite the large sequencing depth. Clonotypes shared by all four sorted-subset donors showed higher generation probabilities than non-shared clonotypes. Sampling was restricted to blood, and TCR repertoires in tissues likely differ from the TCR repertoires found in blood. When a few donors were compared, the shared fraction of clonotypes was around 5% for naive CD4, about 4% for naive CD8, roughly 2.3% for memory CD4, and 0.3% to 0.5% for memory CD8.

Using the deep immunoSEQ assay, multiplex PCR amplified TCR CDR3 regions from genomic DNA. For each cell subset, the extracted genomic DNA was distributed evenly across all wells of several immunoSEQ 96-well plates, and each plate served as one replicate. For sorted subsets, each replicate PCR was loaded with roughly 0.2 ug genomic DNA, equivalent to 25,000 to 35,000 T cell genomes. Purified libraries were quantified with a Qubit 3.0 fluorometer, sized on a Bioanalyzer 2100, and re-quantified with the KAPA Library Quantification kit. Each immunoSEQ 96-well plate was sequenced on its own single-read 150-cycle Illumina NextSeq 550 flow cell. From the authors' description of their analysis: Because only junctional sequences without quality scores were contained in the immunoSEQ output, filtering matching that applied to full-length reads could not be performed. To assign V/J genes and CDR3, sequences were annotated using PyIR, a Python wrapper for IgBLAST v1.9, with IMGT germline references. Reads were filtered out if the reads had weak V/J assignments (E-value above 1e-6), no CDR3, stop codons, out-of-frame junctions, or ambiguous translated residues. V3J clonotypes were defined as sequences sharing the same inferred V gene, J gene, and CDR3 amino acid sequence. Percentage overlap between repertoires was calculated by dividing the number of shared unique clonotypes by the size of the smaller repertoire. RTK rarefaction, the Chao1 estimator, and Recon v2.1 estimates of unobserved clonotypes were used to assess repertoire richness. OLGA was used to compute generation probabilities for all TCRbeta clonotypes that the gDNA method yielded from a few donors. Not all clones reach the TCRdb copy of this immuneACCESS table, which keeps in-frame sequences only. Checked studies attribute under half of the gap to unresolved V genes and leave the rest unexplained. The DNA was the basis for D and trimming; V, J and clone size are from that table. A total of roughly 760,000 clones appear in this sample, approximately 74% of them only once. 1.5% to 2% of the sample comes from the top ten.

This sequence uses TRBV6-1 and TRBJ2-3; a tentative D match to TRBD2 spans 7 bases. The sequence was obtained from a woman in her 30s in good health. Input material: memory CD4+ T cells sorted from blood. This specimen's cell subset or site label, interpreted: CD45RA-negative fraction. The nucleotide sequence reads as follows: TGTGCCAGCAGGGGAGGGGGGGCAGATACGCAGTATTTT. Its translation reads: CASRGGGADTQYF.